This entry concerns a single TCR beta chain. Its antigen is undetermined. These data are taken from a study of cytomegalovirus exposure and HLA in healthy donors. General study findings and limits: The authors listed over 150 TCR beta chains as cytomegalovirus-associated. About 90% or about 30% of the time was how often most TCR beta V segments were productive, according to an earlier analysis. As was reported, the classifier diagnosed cytomegalovirus status with high specificity and sensitivity.

The PCR made use of 60 Vbeta and 13 Jbeta primers. Sequencing was performed with immunoSEQ multiplex PCR; in TCRdb, only in-frame clones are kept and a portion is missing. The table includes about 200,000 clones, roughly 79% detected once. The germline V gene encodes CDR1 LNHNV and CDR2 YYDKDF (reference sequence). Trimming took off 3 bases at V and 0 bases at J, with 11 bases between the two ends. The CDR3 sequence is 15 residues long. The genes are TRBV15 and TRBJ2-5; D perhaps matches TRBD1 (6 bases). The sequencing sample was made of PBMCs. The sequence derives from a man younger than 35 in good health and CMV-seronegative. CDR3 sequence (DNA): TGTGCCACCAGCAGTCCCGGGACAAACCAAGAGACCCAGTACTTC. Translated: CATSSPGTNQETQYF.